Below are 14 T cell receptor beta chains sequenced from a single sample in a study of shared clonotypes between healthy human individuals. The method was immunoSEQ multiplex PCR; TCRdb's version includes in-frame clones alone and lacks a portion of them. The sample consists of roughly 2.4 million clones, approximately 96% of them appearing once. Sequenced material: naive CD4+ T cells sorted from blood. Subset of the sample: CD45RA+ positively selected. All receptors derive from a young man in good health.

This chain connects TRBV19 to TRBJ2-7; D is uncertain. The germline V gene encodes CDR1 LNHDA and CDR2 SQIVND (reference sequence). The CDR3 totals 14 residues. Trimming left V 5 bases short and J 0 bases short, with 11 bases between. The CDR3 sequence is CASSDLWGSYEQYF. The DNA of the CDR3 is TGTGCCAGTAGTGACCTCTGGGGCTCCTACGAGCAGTACTTC. The variable domain in full, completed from reference TRBV19 and TRBJ2-7, reads DGGITQSPKYLFRKEGQNVTLSCEQNLNHDAMYWYRQDPGQGLRLIYYSQIVNDFQKGDIAEGYSVSREKKESFPLTVTSAQKNPTAFYLCASSDLWGSYEQYFGPGTRLTVT.

Comment on this clone: The sample contains more than one DNA sequence encoding this CDR3. The chain recombines TRBV18 with TRBJ2-4; D is ambiguous. V lost 2 bases to trimming and J lost 0 bases, with 5 bases between them. Looked up from germline, CDR1 is KGHSH and CDR2 is LQKENI. This CDR3 region has 14 residues. CDR3 loop: CASSPAGAKNIQYF. For the CDR3, the DNA is TGTGCCAGCTCACCAGCAGGAGCCAAAAACATTCAGTACTTC.

The rearrangement joins TRBV5-1 to TRBJ2-2; D unresolved. The CDR3 is 15 residues long. V was trimmed by 4 bases and J by 1 base, leaving 11 bases between them. In germline, CDR1 is SGHRS, CDR2 YFSETQ. In DNA form, the CDR3 reads TGCGCCAGCAGCCCCGTTTCTGAGAACACCGGGGAGCTGTTTTTT. This sequence encodes CASSPVSENTGELFF.

This rearrangement joins TRBV6-1 to TRBJ2-5; either TRBD1 or TRBD2 may supply D (5 bases each). The CDR3 loop spans 16 amino acids. Trimming pared 4 bases from V and 1 base from J, leaving 16 bases between. Germline V CDR1 and CDR2: MNHNS, SASEGT. CDR3: CASSGRGAVSQETQYF. In DNA, the CDR3 is TGTGCCAGCAGTGGACGAGGGGCTGTAAGCCAAGAGACCCAGTACTTC.

A remark on this clone: Other DNA sequences of this sample code for an identical CDR3. The gene calls are TRBV7-9 and TRBJ2-1, with D perhaps matching TRBD1 or TRBD2 (5 bases each). Trimming shortened V by 3 bases and J by 4 bases, and 10 bases separated the two germline ends. Germline values: CDR1 SEHNR, CDR2 FQNEAQ (reference sequence). This CDR3 is 14 amino acids long. The CDR3 coding sequence is TGTGCCAGCAGCTTGGGGGTTTCGTACAATGAGCAGTTCTTC. It codes for CASSLGVSYNEQFF.

This chain connects TRBV5-1 to TRBJ2-3; unclear D gene. The CDR3 runs 13 residues. V was clipped by 9 bases and J by 2 bases, with 13 bases between them. CDR1 and CDR2 (germline): SGHRS, YFSETQ. In nucleotides, the CDR3 is TGCGCCACAGCGACCAGGTACACAGATACGCAGTATTTT. This codes for CATATRYTDTQYF.

The chain employs TRBV30 and TRBJ2-2; D uncertain. The CDR3 is made up of 13 amino acids. Germline loops: CDR1 GTSNPN, CDR2 SVGIG (reference sequence). Between the trimmed V and J ends, which lost 3 bases and 7 bases, there was a span of 12 bases. CDR3 amino acids: CAWRPRPGGELFF. The CDR3 DNA is TGTGCCTGGAGGCCTCGGCCTGGCGGGGAGCTGTTTTTT.

Turning to this clone: One junction end disagrees with the germline gene, perhaps due to a read error. The chain carries TRBV2 and TRBJ2-7; D is perhaps TRBD1 (5 bases). CDR1 is SNHLY and CDR2 is FYNNEI in the germline V gene. This CDR3 spans 14 amino acids. The DNA of the CDR3 is TGTGCCAGCCGTGAATGGCAGGGTATCCACGAGCAGTACTTC. Protein: CASREWQGIHEQYF.

The rearrangement joins TRBV10-3 to TRBJ1-6; D is possibly TRBD1 (5 bases). The V end was cut by 8 bases, the J end by 8 bases, with 13 bases between. Looked up from germline, CDR1 is ENHRY and CDR2 is SYGVKD. The CDR3 has 13 amino acids. CDR3 DNA: TGTGCCATCCGCCCGACAGAGGATTCACCCCTCCACTTT. Encoded protein: CAIRPTEDSPLHF.

This clone was found once. The genes are TRBV11-2 and TRBJ2-1; no clear D gene. Germline lookup yields CDR1 SGHAT and CDR2 FQNNGV. The CDR3 loop spans 16 amino acids. The V end was cut by 0 bases, the J end by 2 bases, with 11 bases between. The CDR3 here is CASSLEGGRTYNEQFF. DNA for the CDR3: TGTGCCAGCAGCTTAGAAGGTGGCAGAACCTACAATGAGCAGTTCTTC.

This clone was detected once. This chain uses TRBV4-3 with TRBJ1-2; D is ambiguous. The ends were cut back, 0 bases at V and 4 bases at J, with 6 bases in the middle. In germline, CDR1 is LGHNA, CDR2 YSLEER. The CDR3 runs to 13 residues. This chain's CDR3 is CASSQEISYGYTF. The CDR3, as DNA: TGCGCCAGCAGCCAAGAAATCAGCTATGGCTACACCTTC.

To note about this clone: Other DNA sequences in this sample translate to the same CDR3. The gene calls are TRBV28 and TRBJ1-2, with D unclear. Germline CDR1 reads MDHEN; CDR2 reads SYDVKM. The V end was cut by 4 bases, the J end by 5 bases, with 8 bases between. The CDR3 is 12 residues long. As DNA, the CDR3 is TGTGCCAGCAGTTGGACGGATTATGGCTACACCTTC. Translating it yields CASSWTDYGYTF.

The chain uses TRBV30 and TRBJ2-7; TRBD1 is a possible D gene (6 bases). CDR3 size: 15 residues. V lost 0 bases and J 3 bases, leaving 15 bases between the germline ends. CDR1 and CDR2 (germline): GTSNPN, SVGIG (reference sequence). The CDR3 here is CAWSVRGILFYEQYF. Written as DNA, the CDR3 is TGTGCCTGGAGTGTAAGGGGGATTCTTTTCTACGAGCAGTACTTC.

The chain carries TRBV25-1 and TRBJ1-6; no firm D call. The V end lost 4 bases, the J end lost 5 bases, and 3 bases lay between the germline ends. Germline CDR1 MGHDK, CDR2 SYGVNS. The CDR3 covers 12 residues. CDR3 nucleotides: TGTGCCAGCAGTGGAAATAATTCACCCCTCCACTTT. Residues: CASSGNNSPLHF.